A single sample gave rise to the 13 T cell receptor beta chains below, sequenced in a study of shared clonotypes between healthy human individuals. Sequencing was performed with immunoSEQ multiplex PCR; in TCRdb, only in-frame clones are kept and a portion is missing. The sample yields about 1 million clones, about 75% seen once. Sequencing input: memory CD4+ T cells sorted from blood. Subset reported: CD45RA-negative fraction. These receptors were obtained from a man aged 18 to 35 in good health.

The rearrangement uses TRBV11-2 and TRBJ2-3, with D tentatively TRBD2 (6 bases). The germline CDR1 and CDR2 sequences are SGHAT and FQNNGV. The CDR3 loop spans 17 amino acids. V was cut by 4 bases and J by 0 bases, with 17 bases left in between. The CDR3 coding sequence is TGTGCCAGCAGCTCGGGACTGATGATATCTAGCACAGATACGCAGTATTTT. Protein: CASSSGLMISSTDTQYF.

This chain links TRBV4-1 with TRBJ2-5; no clear D. V shed 1 base and J shed 4 bases, with 10 bases lying between them. This CDR3 region has 14 residues. Germline V CDR1 and CDR2: MGHRA, YSYEKL. CDR3 nucleotide sequence: TGCGCCAGCAGCCAAGGAATCCTGGGAGAGACCCAGTACTTC. As protein: CASSQGILGETQYF.

V is TRBV7-2 and J is TRBJ1-5, with D perhaps TRBD1 (5 bases). V was shortened by 5 bases and J by 7 bases, with 12 bases between the two germline ends. The CDR3 has 13 amino acids. Germline V CDR1 and CDR2: SGHTA, FQGNSA. CDR3 amino acids: CASSTQGDQPQHF. CDR3 DNA sequence: TGTGCCAGCAGCACACAAGGGGACCAGCCCCAGCATTTT. Variable domain in full (rest from reference TRBV7-2 and TRBJ1-5): GAGVSQSPSNKVTEKGKDVELRCDPISGHTALYWYRQSLGQGLEFLIYFQGNSAPDKSGLPSDRFSAERTGGSVSTLTIQRTQQEDSAVYLCASSTQGDQPQHFGDGTRLSIL.

V and J are TRBV2 and TRBJ1-5; perhaps TRBD1 as D (6 bases). This CDR3 has 14 residues. The V end was cut by 5 bases, the J end by 4 bases, with 12 bases between. The germline CDR1 and CDR2 sequences are SNHLY and FYNNEI. CDR3 loop: CASSRQALNQPQHF. The CDR3 region has the DNA TGTGCCAGCAGTCGACAGGCCTTGAATCAGCCCCAGCATTTT.

The gene calls are TRBV11-2 and TRBJ2-7; D is ambiguous. V lost 0 bases to trimming and J lost 0 bases, with 12 bases between them. The CDR3 consists of 16 residues. Germline V gene sequence: CDR1 SGHAT, CDR2 FQNNGV. DNA of the CDR3: TGTGCCAGCAGCTTAGATGGGTGGGTCAACTCCTACGAGCAGTACTTC. It translates to CASSLDGWVNSYEQYF.

This clone was recorded a few times. The chain uses TRBV5-1 and TRBJ1-2; D is unresolved. This CDR3 region has 14 residues. The V end lost 0 bases, the J end lost 4 bases, and 10 bases lay between the germline ends. Germline V CDR1 and CDR2: SGHRS, YFSETQ. The CDR3 spells CASSLAGVGYGYTF. CDR3 DNA sequence: TGCGCCAGCAGCTTGGCTGGGGTTGGCTATGGCTACACCTTC.

The rearrangement joins TRBV7-6 to TRBJ1-1; the D is unclear. CDR1 and CDR2 (germline): SGHVS, FNYEAQ. The CDR3 loop spans 13 amino acids. With 0 bases removed from V and 4 bases from J, the gap between germline ends came to 6 bases. The CDR3 nucleotides are TGTGCCAGCAGCTTAGCCCTAGGCACTGAAGCTTTCTTT. Translated: CASSLALGTEAFF.

CDR3 nucleotide sequence: TGTGCCAGCCGCCACGACACCATATATTTT. Translation gives CASRHDTIYF. The chain couples TRBV6-1 to TRBJ1-3, with unresolved D. Trimming removed 8 bases at V and 8 bases at J, with 7 bases between. Germline V gene sequence: CDR1 MNHNS, CDR2 SASEGT. CDR3 length equals 10 residues.

The chain links TRBV10-1 to TRBJ1-5; D uncertain. The CDR3 spans 13 residues. The V end lost 4 bases, the J end lost 4 bases, and 8 bases lay between the germline ends. Germline V lookup: CDR1 WNHNN, CDR2 SYGVQD (reference sequence). Here the CDR3 reads CASSGTINQPQHF. The CDR3 nucleotides are TGCGCCAGCAGTGGAACGATAAATCAGCCCCAGCATTTT.

Details on this clone: A clone one base away is much larger, so this may be a read error. The gene calls are TRBV5-1 and TRBJ2-5; 9 nucleotides agree with TRBD1. Trimming removed 3 bases from V and 4 bases from J; junction bases left unmatched: 4. Looked up from germline, CDR1 is SGHRS and CDR2 is YFSETQ. The CDR3 contains 14 residues. The CDR3 protein is CASSSGTGRETQYF. The DNA for the CDR3 is TGCGCCAGCAGCTCCGGGACAGGGAGAGAGACCCAGTACTTC.

The V call is TRBV7-6, the J call TRBJ2-5, with 7 bases that match TRBD2. The CDR3 runs 10 residues. Losses at the gene ends were 8 bases for V and 10 bases for J; bases not matched to a gene: 4. CDR1 and CDR2 (germline): SGHVS, FNYEAQ. In nucleotides, the CDR3 is TGTGCCAGCGGGGGGGTAGGCCAGTACTTC. Encoded protein: CASGGVGQYF.

Remarks on this clone: This could be a read error, since a much larger clone is one nucleotide away. V usage is TRBV6-1 and J usage is TRBJ1-5; D unresolved. CDR3 length equals 13 residues. CDR1 and CDR2 (germline): MNHNS, SASEGT. The germline V and J ends were trimmed by 2 bases and 6 bases, with 8 bases remaining between them. The DNA for the CDR3 is TGTGCCAGCAGTGAAATTCGGGGTCAGCCCCAGCATTTT. Its protein product is CASSEIRGQPQHF.

This clone has a single count. The chain joins TRBV6-1 to TRBJ2-7, with 7 positions matching TRBD2. Germline V CDR1 and CDR2: MNHNS, SASEGT. Trimming at V came to 7 bases and at J to 6 bases, leaving 6 bases not matched to a gene. The CDR3 sequence is 12 residues long. In nucleotides, the CDR3 is TGTGCCAGCAATCACCCGGGGGGCGAGCAGTACTTC. It encodes CASNHPGGEQYF.